This passage covers 5 T cell receptor beta chains from one sample sequenced in a study of blood T cells in healthy people across ages. Through a sample-barcoded 5' primer and a J-beta primer mix, a second PCR was run for roughly 7 to 11 cycles. TCRdb reanalysed the 5' RACE reads using MiXCR and keeps one entry per CDR3 protein. The sample has 700,000 or so distinct CDR3 sequences, 40% to 45% seen once; the top ten hold around 32%. The sample comprised blood. The receptor source for this set is a man older than 75 in good health.

In its sample, this clonotype was seen a few times. For the CDR3, the DNA is TGTGCCAGCAGCGCTAGCGGGAGCTCCTACAATGAGCAGTACTTC. As protein: CASSASGSSYNEQYF. This chain uses TRBV9 with TRBJ2-1; 10 nucleotides agree with TRBD2. The J call could be wrong; TRBJ2-7 is a better fit for the DNA end. CDR3 length equals 15 residues. Looked up from germline, CDR1 is SGDLS and CDR2 is YYNGEE.

The rearrangement uses TRBV9 and TRBJ1-6; 8 nucleotides align to TRBD1. CDR1 and CDR2 from the germline V gene are SGDLS and YYNGEE. V lost 2 bases and J lost 12; bases outside the gene matches: 10. CDR3 length: 15 residues. CDR3 amino acids: CASSVSDRGPRPLHF. The CDR3, as DNA: TGTGCCAGCAGCGTGAGTGACAGGGGCCCGAGACCCCTCCACTTT.

J is TRBJ2-3 and V is TRBV12-3 or TRBV12-4; 7 bases align to TRBD2. The CDR3 runs 18 residues. V trimming: 2 bases; J trimming: 0 bases; junction bases outside the gene matches: 11. The chain's CDR3 is CASSLISTASGSTDTQYF. CDR3 bases: TGTGCCAGCAGTTTAATCTCGACGGCTAGCGGCAGCACAGATACGCAGTATTTT.

This clonotype was found a few times. The V gene is TRBV11-2, the J gene TRBJ2-1; 10 bases are a match to TRBD2. Germline CDR1 and CDR2: SGHAT and FQNNGV. The V segment lost 4 bases and the J segment 4 bases; nucleotides outside the gene matches: 7. CDR3 length equals 16 residues. CDR3 DNA: TGTGCCAGCAGCTCTAGCGGGGGTTATAGGTACAATGAGCAGTTCTTC. Its translation is CASSSSGGYRYNEQFF.

In this sample, this clonotype turned up many times. The chain has TRBV6-5 and TRBJ2-1; 9 bases match TRBD1. The V segment lost 7 bases and the J segment 7 bases; nucleotides outside the gene matches: 11. The CDR3 consists of 15 residues. Per germline, CDR1 MNHEY and CDR2 SVGAGI. DNA for the CDR3: TGTGCCAGCACCAGAATGGGACAGGGCAGGAATGAGCAGTTCTTC. This codes for CASTRMGQGRNEQFF.